Presented here are 7 T cell receptor beta chains from one specimen sequenced in a study of shared clonotypes between healthy human individuals. Sequencing was performed with immunoSEQ multiplex PCR; in TCRdb, only in-frame clones are kept and a portion is missing. The sample records just over 2,000,000 clones, about 95% being singletons. Positive CCR7 selection of CD45RO-negative cells yielded the naive CD8 cells, and terminally differentiated effector memory CD45RA+ cells were excluded. Sequencing was done on a sample of naive CD8+ T cells sorted from blood. These receptors were collected from a man aged 18 to 29 in good health.

The chain combines TRBV13 with TRBJ2-2, with D perhaps TRBD1 (5 bases). CDR1 is PRHDT, CDR2 FYEKMQ, per germline (reference sequence). This CDR3 comprises 14 residues. The V end lost 6 bases, the J end lost 7 bases, and 15 bases lay between the germline ends. CDR3 amino acids: CASRLPGKGGELFF. The CDR3 nucleotides are TGTGCCAGCAGACTCCCAGGGAAAGGCGGGGAGCTGTTTTTT. Based on the CDR3 plus reference TRBV13 and TRBJ2-2, the full variable domain is AAGVIQSPRHLIKEKRETATLKCYPIPRHDTVYWYQQGPGQDPQFLISFYEKMQSDKGSIPDRFSAQQFSDYHSELNMSSLELGDSALYFCASRLPGKGGELFFGEGSRLTVL.

This chain joins TRBV18 and TRBJ1-5, with 8 bases lining up with TRBD1. V shed 3 bases and J 5 bases; nucleotides not matched to a gene: 12. The germline V gene has CDR1 KGHSH and CDR2 LQKENI. The CDR3 loop spans 17 amino acids. In DNA, the CDR3 is TGTGCCAGCTCACCCAAAACCGTAGGACAGGGAGATCAGCCCCAGCATTTT. Translation: CASSPKTVGQGDQPQHF.

This sequence joins TRBV27 and TRBJ1-1, with D possibly matching TRBD1 (5 bases). Trimming took off 4 bases at V and 5 bases at J, with 14 bases between the two ends. Germline V lookup: CDR1 MNHEY, CDR2 SMNVEV (reference sequence). The CDR3 loop spans 14 amino acids. CDR3 coding DNA: TGTGCCAGCAGTTCCGGGGGGGGTTGGACTGAAGCTTTCTTT. Translation: CASSSGGGWTEAFF.

The genes are TRBV28 and TRBJ2-7; no firm D call. The CDR3 has 12 amino acids. The V gene's germline CDR1 is MDHEN and CDR2 SYDVKM. Trimming stripped 6 bases from V and 6 bases from J, with 12 bases between. CDR3 loop: CASSPGRSEQYF. The CDR3 DNA follows: TGTGCCAGCAGCCCCGGGCGTTCCGAGCAGTACTTC.

The chain recombines TRBV11-2 with TRBJ2-3, with D perhaps assigned TRBD1 or TRBD2 (6 bases each). This CDR3 region has 13 residues. Trimming shortened V by 4 bases and J by 6 bases, and 11 bases separated the two germline ends. Germline-derived CDR1 and CDR2 are SGHAT and FQNNGV. CDR3 residues: CASSSGGPDTQYF. In DNA, the CDR3 is TGTGCCAGCAGCTCCGGGGGCCCCGATACGCAGTATTTT.

The J gene is TRBJ2-5, the V gene TRBV11-2; D remains unclear. The CDR3 length is 13 residues. Trimming stripped 1 base from V and 5 bases from J, with 8 bases between. Germline V gene sequence: CDR1 SGHAT, CDR2 FQNNGV. CDR3 in DNA: TGTGCCAGCAGCTTAGTGGCCGCGGAGACCCAGTACTTC. Its protein is CASSLVAAETQYF.

CDR3 loop: CASSFDSSGGTDTQYF. CDR3 nucleotides: TGTGCCAGCAGCTTCGATAGTAGCGGGGGGACAGATACGCAGTATTTT. The chain links TRBV7-9 to TRBJ2-3; 10 positions match TRBD2. The CDR3 has 16 residues. Per germline, CDR1 SEHNR and CDR2 FQNEAQ (reference sequence). The J segment lost 3 bases and the V segment lost 3 bases, leaving 6 bases of the junction unmatched.